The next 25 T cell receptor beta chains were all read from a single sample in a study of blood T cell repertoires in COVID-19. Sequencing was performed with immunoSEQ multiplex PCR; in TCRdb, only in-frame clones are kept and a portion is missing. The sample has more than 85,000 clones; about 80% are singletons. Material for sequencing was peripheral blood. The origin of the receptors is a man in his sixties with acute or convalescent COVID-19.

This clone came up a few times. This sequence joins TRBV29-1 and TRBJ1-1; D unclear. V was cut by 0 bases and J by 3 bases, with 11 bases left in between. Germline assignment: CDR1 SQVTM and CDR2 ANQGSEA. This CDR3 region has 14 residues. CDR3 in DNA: TGCAGCGTTGAAGATCCGCGAGATCACACTGAAGCTTTCTTT. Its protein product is CSVEDPRDHTEAFF.

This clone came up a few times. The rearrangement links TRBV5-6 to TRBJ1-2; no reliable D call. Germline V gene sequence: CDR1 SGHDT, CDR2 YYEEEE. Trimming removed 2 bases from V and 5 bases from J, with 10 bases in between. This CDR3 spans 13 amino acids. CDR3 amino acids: CASSFPEIYGYTF. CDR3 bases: TGTGCCAGCAGCTTCCCAGAAATTTATGGCTACACCTTC.

The CDR3 DNA follows: TGTGCCAGCAGCTTTTGGACTAGCACGAGCTCCTACAATGAGCAGTTCTTC. Protein sequence: CASSFWTSTSSYNEQFF. The chain joins TRBV11-3 to TRBJ2-1; 8 bases are a match to TRBD2. The CDR3 runs to 17 residues. CDR1 is SGHNT, CDR2 YENEEA, per germline. J lost 0 bases, V lost 3 bases, and 7 bases had no gene match. Together with reference TRBV11-3 and TRBJ2-1, the CDR3 gives the full variable domain: EAGVVQSPRYKIIEKKQPVAFWCNPISGHNTLYWYLQNLGQGPELLIRYENEEAVDDSQLPKDRFSAERLKGVDSTLKIQPAELGDSAVYLCASSFWTSTSSYNEQFFGPGTRLTVL.

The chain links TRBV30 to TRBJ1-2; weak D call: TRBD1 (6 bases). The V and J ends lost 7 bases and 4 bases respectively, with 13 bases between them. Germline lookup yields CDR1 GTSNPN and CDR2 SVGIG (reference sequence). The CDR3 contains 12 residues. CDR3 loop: CASEDSFYGYTF. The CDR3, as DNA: TGTGCCTCAGAGGACAGCTTCTATGGCTACACCTTC.

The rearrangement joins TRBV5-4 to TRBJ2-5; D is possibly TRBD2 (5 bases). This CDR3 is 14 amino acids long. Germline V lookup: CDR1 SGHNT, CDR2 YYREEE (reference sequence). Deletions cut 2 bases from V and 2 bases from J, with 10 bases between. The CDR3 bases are TGTGCCAGCAGCTTTCGGGGAAATCAAGAGACCCAGTACTTC. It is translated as CASSFRGNQETQYF.

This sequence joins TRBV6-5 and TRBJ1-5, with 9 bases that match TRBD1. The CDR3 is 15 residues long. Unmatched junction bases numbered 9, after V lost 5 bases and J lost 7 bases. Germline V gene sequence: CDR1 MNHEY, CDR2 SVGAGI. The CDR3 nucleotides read TGTGCCAGCAGTCCGGGACAGGGACCGGGGCAGCCCCAGCATTTT. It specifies CASSPGQGPGQPQHF.

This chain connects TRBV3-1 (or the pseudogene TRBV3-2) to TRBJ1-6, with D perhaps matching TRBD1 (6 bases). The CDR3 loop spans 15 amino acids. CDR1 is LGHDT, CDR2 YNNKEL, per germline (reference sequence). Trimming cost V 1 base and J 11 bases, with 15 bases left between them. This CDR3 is CASSQGWQGITPLHF. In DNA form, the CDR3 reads TGTGCCAGCAGCCAAGGTTGGCAGGGGATTACACCCCTCCACTTT.

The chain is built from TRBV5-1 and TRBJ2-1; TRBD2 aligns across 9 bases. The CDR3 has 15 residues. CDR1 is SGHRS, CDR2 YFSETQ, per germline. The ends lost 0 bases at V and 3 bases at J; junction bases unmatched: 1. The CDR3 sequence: CASSLGTSVYNEQFF. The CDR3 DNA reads TGCGCCAGCAGCTTGGGGACTAGCGTCTACAATGAGCAGTTCTTC.

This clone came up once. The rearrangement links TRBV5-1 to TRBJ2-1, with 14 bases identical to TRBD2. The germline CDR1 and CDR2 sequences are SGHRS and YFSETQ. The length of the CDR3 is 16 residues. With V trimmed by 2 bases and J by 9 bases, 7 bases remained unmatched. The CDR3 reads CASSFQTSGGAGEQFF. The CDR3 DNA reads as TGCGCCAGCAGCTTTCAGACTAGCGGGGGGGCTGGTGAGCAGTTCTTC.

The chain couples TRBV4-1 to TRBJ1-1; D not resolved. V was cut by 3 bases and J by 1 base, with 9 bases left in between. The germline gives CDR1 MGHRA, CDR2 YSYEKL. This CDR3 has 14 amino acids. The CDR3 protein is CASSHEHRNTEAFF. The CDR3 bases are TGCGCCAGCAGCCATGAACACCGGAACACTGAAGCTTTCTTT.

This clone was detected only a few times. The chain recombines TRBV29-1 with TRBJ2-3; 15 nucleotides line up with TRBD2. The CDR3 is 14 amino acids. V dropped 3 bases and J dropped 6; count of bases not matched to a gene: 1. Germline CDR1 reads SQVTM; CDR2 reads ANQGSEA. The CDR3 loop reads CSVDGTSGGDTQYF. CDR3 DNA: TGCAGCGTTGACGGGACTAGCGGGGGGGATACGCAGTATTTT.

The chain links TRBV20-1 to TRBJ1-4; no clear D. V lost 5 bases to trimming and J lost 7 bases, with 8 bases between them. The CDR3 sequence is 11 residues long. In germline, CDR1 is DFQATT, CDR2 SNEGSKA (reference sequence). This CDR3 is CSASIFEKLFF. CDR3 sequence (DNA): TGCAGTGCTTCCATTTTTGAAAAACTGTTTTTT.

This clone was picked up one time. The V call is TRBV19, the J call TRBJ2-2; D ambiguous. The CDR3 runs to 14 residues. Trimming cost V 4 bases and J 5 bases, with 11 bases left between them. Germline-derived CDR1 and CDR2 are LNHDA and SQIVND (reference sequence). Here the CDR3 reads CASSTVVDTGELFF. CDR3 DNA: TGTGCCAGTAGTACGGTAGTAGATACCGGGGAGCTGTTTTTT.

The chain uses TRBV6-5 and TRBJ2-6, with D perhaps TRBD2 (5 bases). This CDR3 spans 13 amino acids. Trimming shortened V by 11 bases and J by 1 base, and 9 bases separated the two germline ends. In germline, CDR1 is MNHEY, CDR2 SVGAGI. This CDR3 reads CAGRESGANVLTF. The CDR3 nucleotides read TGTGCCGGACGGGAATCTGGGGCCAACGTCCTGACTTTC.

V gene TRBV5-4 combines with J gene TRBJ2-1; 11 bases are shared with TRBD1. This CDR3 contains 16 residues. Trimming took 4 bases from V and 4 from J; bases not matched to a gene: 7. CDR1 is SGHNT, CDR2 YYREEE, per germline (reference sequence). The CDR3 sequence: CASSPGGTGGYNEQFF. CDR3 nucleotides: TGTGCCAGCAGCCCCGGCGGGACAGGGGGTTACAATGAGCAGTTCTTC.

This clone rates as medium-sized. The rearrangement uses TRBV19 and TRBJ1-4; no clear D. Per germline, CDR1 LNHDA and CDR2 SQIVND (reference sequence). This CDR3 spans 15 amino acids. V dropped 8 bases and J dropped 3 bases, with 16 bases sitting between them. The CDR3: CASLHGEMPNEKLFF. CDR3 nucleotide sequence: TGTGCCAGTCTCCACGGGGAGATGCCTAATGAAAAACTGTTTTTT. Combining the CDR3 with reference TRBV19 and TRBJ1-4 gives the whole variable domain DGGITQSPKYLFRKEGQNVTLSCEQNLNHDAMYWYRQDPGQGLRLIYYSQIVNDFQKGDIAEGYSVSREKKESFPLTVTSAQKNPTAFYLCASLHGEMPNEKLFFGSGTQLSVL.

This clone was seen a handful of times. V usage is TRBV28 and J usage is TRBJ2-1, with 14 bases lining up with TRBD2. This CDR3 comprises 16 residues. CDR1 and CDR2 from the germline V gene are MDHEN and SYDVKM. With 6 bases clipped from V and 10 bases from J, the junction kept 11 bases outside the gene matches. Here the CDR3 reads CASSPPGTSGRNEQFF. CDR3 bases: TGTGCCAGCAGCCCTCCCGGGACTAGCGGGAGAAACGAGCAGTTCTTC.

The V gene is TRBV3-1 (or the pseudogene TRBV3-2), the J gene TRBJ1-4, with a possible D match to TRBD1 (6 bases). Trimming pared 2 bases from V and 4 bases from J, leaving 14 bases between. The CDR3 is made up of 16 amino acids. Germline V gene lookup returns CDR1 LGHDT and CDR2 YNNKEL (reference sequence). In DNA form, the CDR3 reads TGTGCCAGCAGCCAACGGGGGGGCAGAGGTAATGAAAAACTGTTTTTT. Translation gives CASSQRGGRGNEKLFF.

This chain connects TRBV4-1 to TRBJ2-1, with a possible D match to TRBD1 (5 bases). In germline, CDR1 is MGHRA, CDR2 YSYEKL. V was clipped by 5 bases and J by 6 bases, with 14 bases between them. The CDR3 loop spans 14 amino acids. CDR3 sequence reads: CASSSLGLRNEQFF. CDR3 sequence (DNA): TGCGCCAGCAGCTCCCTGGGGCTCCGCAATGAGCAGTTCTTC.

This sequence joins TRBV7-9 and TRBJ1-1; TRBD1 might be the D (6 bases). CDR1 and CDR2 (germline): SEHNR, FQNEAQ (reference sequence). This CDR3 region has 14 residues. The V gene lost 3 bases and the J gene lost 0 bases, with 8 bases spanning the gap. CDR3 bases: TGTGCCAGCAGCTTGGACAGAATGAACACTGAAGCTTTCTTT. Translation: CASSLDRMNTEAFF.

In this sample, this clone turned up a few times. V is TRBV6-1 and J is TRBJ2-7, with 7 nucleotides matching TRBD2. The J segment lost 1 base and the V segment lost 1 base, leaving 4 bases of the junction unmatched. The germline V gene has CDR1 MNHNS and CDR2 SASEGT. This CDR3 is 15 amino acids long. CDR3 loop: CASSEVAGRSYEQYV. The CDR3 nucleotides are TGTGCCAGCAGTGAAGTAGCGGGTAGGTCCTACGAGCAGTACGTC.

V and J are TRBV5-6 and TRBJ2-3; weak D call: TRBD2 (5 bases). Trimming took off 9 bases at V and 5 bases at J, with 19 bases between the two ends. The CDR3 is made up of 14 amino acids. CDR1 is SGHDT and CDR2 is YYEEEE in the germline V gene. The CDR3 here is CATFSGFTEDTQYF. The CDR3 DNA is TGTGCCACCTTCTCGGGGTTTACGGAAGATACGCAGTATTTT.

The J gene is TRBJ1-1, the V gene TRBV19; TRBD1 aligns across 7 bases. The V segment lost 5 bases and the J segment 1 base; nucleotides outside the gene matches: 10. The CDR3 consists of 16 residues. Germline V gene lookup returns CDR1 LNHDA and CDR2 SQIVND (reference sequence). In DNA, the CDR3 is TGTGCCAGTAGTGACGGGACAGTAATTGGGAACACTGAAGCTTTCTTT. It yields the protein CASSDGTVIGNTEAFF.

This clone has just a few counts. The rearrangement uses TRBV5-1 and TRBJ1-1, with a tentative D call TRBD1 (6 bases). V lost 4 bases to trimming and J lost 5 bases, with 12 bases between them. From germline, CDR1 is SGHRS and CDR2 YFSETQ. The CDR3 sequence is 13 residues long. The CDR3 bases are TGCGCCAGCAGCCCTCAAGGGGGAACTGAAGCTTTCTTT. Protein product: CASSPQGGTEAFF.

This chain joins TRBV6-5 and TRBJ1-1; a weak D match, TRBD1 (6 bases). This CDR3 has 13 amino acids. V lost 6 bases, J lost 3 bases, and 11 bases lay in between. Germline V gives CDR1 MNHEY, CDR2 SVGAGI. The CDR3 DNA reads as TGTGCCAGCAGACGGGACACGTACACTGAAGCTTTCTTT. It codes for CASRRDTYTEAFF.